Listed below are T cell receptor beta chains from one sample, sequenced in a study of radiation and T cells in renal cell carcinoma. The data were produced by immunoSEQ multiplex PCR, yet TCRdb's version contains in-frame clones alone and is incomplete. The sample has some 100,000 clones; about 79% are singletons. This sample comprised blood, obtained from a patient whose treatment included radiotherapy and nephrectomy. The receptors here all came from a man aged 55 to 70 with renal cell carcinoma. The CDR3 runs from the conserved cysteine through the conserved F or W. D genes are given only for firm matches. Rows give clone size only sometimes, using once, few, many, or a class for an expanded clone.

clone size	V gene	D gene	J gene	CDR3 protein	CDR3 DNA
once	TRBV19	TRBD2	TRBJ2-1	CASTLAGGNEQFF	TGTGCCAGTACCCTAGCGGGAGGGAATGAGCAGTTCTTC
-	TRBV27	-	TRBJ1-4	CASSIMAPGGWATNEKLFF	TGTGCCAGCAGTATCATGGCCCCGGGAGGGTGGGCAACTAATGAAAAACTGTTTTTT
-	TRBV27	-	TRBJ2-3	CASSSPVSTDTQYF	TGTGCCAGCAGTTCACCCGTTAGCACAGATACGCAGTATTTT
-	TRBV27	-	TRBJ2-7	CASSASSYEQYF	TGTGCCAGCAGTGCCAGCTCCTACGAGCAGTACTTC
-	TRBV10-1	-	TRBJ2-5	CASSDRSAGETQYF	TGCGCCAGCAGTGATCGCTCGGCCGGGGAGACCCAGTACTTC
few	TRBV2	TRBD1	TRBJ1-2	CASSEYRGRTGYTF	TGTGCCAGCAGTGAATACAGGGGCAGGACGGGCTACACCTTC
few	TRBV7-9	TRBD2	TRBJ2-5	CASTLAGVETQYF	TGTGCCAGCACGTTAGCGGGAGTGGAGACCCAGTACTTC
-	TRBV7-9	-	TRBJ1-2	CASSLPSEAVYGYTF	TGTGCCAGCAGTCTTCCCAGCGAGGCAGTCTATGGCTACACCTTC
-	TRBV28	-	TRBJ2-5	CASSTPGSQETQYF	TGTGCCAGCAGTACTCCGGGATCTCAAGAGACCCAGTACTTC
-	TRBV5-1	TRBD1	TRBJ2-2	CASSSGTGVITGELFF	TGCGCCAGCAGCTCTGGGACAGGGGTGATCACCGGGGAGCTGTTTTTT
-	TRBV5-1	-	TRBJ2-7	CASSYLRSYRRSYEQYF	TGCGCCAGCAGCTACCTACGCTCGTACAGGAGGTCCTACGAGCAGTACTTC
-	TRBV6-5	-	TRBJ2-7	CASSAARAYEQYF	TGTGCCAGCAGTGCGGCGCGAGCCTACGAGCAGTACTTC
-	TRBV7-2	TRBD2	TRBJ2-7	CASSLAGGWNEQYF	TGTGCCAGCAGCTTAGCGGGGGGGTGGAATGAGCAGTACTTC
-	TRBV7-9	-	TRBJ1-5	CASSPVEDGKPQHF	TGTGCCAGCAGCCCCGTGGAAGATGGTAAGCCCCAGCATTTT
once	TRBV6-5	TRBD2	TRBJ2-7	CASRVSGSSYEQYF	TGTGCCAGCAGGGTTAGCGGGAGTTCCTACGAGCAGTACTTC
-	TRBV11-2	-	TRBJ2-6	CASSLEPRFTGANVLTF	TGTGCCAGCAGCTTAGAGCCGCGGTTTACTGGGGCCAACGTCCTGACTTTC
-	TRBV25-1	TRBD1	TRBJ2-5	CASSETQGQDQETQYF	TGTGCCAGCAGTGAGACTCAGGGACAGGACCAAGAGACCCAGTACTTC
-	TRBV7-8	TRBD1	TRBJ2-1	CASSSDRGVNEQFF	TGTGCCAGCAGCTCGGACAGGGGAGTCAATGAGCAGTTCTTC
-	TRBV7-9	-	TRBJ1-2	CASSLRGANYGYTF	TGTGCCAGCAGCTTAAGGGGTGCTAACTATGGCTACACCTTC
-	TRBV7-2	TRBD1	TRBJ1-1	CASSFRTGRTEAFF	TGTGCCAGCAGTTTCCGGACAGGGAGGACTGAAGCTTTCTTT
-	TRBV18	-	TRBJ1-1	CASSDDQVGQNTEAFF	TGTGCCAGCTCAGACGATCAGGTTGGGCAGAACACTGAAGCTTTCTTT
-	TRBV6-5	-	TRBJ1-1	CASRRWTNTEAFF	TGTGCCAGCAGGCGATGGACGAACACTGAAGCTTTCTTT
few	TRBV19	TRBD1	TRBJ2-5	CASSMGTGTQETQYF	TGTGCCAGTAGTATGGGGACAGGGACCCAAGAGACCCAGTACTTC
-	TRBV10-3	-	TRBJ2-1	CAITAREAYNEQFF	TGTGCCATCACAGCCAGGGAAGCTTACAATGAGCAGTTCTTC
-	TRBV2	-	TRBJ1-5	CASSVQGSNQPQHF	TGTGCCAGCAGTGTCCAAGGGAGCAATCAGCCCCAGCATTTT
-	TRBV30	TRBD2	TRBJ2-1	CAWSDPSSGGHNEQFF	TGTGCCTGGAGTGACCCCTCTAGCGGGGGTCACAATGAGCAGTTCTTC
-	TRBV11-3	TRBD1	TRBJ2-5	CASSRGQGASAETQYF	TGTGCCAGCAGCCGCGGACAGGGGGCTTCCGCAGAGACCCAGTACTTC
-	TRBV28	-	TRBJ2-5	CASSTTTPETQYF	TGTGCCAGCAGCACCACGACTCCAGAGACCCAGTACTTC
-	TRBV6-6	-	TRBJ1-1	CASQGWRNTEAFF	TGTGCCAGTCAGGGGTGGCGGAACACTGAAGCTTTCTTT
few	TRBV5-5	-	TRBJ1-1	CASSWVGGSNTEAFF	TGTGCCAGCAGCTGGGTGGGCGGCTCGAACACTGAAGCTTTCTTT
-	TRBV28	-	TRBJ1-1	CASSLQTGGNTEAFF	TGTGCCAGCAGCTTGCAGACAGGAGGAAACACTGAAGCTTTCTTT
-	TRBV28	TRBD1	TRBJ2-7	CASSPRRGQEKDPRPYEQYF	TGTGCCAGCAGCCCCCGCCGGGGACAGGAAAAGGATCCCAGGCCATACGAGCAGTACTTC
-	TRBV27	-	TRBJ2-5	CASSTTWTTKRPQYF	TGTGCCAGCAGTACAACCTGGACGACCAAGAGACCCCAGTACTTC
-	TRBV11-2	-	TRBJ2-1	CASSSQLWSGRSYNEQFF	TGTGCCAGCAGCTCCCAGCTATGGAGCGGGCGGTCCTACAATGAGCAGTTCTTC
-	TRBV25-1	-	TRBJ2-7	CASSRRLGPPYEQYF	TGTGCCAGCAGTCGCCGACTCGGGCCCCCCTACGAGCAGTACTTC
-	TRBV7-9	-	TRBJ2-7	CASSDLGAYEQYF	TGTGCCAGCAGCGACCTGGGGGCCTACGAGCAGTACTTC
once	TRBV27	-	TRBJ2-1	CASSARRNNEQFF	TGTGCCAGCAGTGCCCGACGGAACAATGAGCAGTTCTTC
-	TRBV18	TRBD1	TRBJ1-1	CASSPTDREGTEAFF	TGTGCCAGCTCACCTACGGACAGGGAAGGCACTGAAGCTTTCTTT
-	TRBV4-3	TRBD2	TRBJ2-2	CASSQTGTSGTNTGELFF	TGCGCCAGCAGCCAAACCGGGACTAGCGGGACGAACACCGGGGAGCTGTTTTTT
few	TRBV30	-	TRBJ1-1	CAWSRPGPLREAFF	TGTGCCTGGAGCCGACCCGGCCCCCTCCGGGAAGCTTTCTTT
-	TRBV7-2	TRBD1	TRBJ2-7	CASSLDGTGIDEQYF	TGTGCCAGCAGCTTAGACGGGACAGGTATCGACGAGCAGTACTTC
-	TRBV6-6	-	TRBJ2-7	CASSYSIGGGRHEQYF	TGTGCCAGCAGTTACTCGATTGGCGGAGGGCGACACGAGCAGTACTTC
-	TRBV25-1	-	TRBJ2-7	CASSDPRVADIYEQYF	TGTGCCAGCAGTGACCCCCGGGTAGCGGATATATACGAGCAGTACTTC
-	TRBV19	TRBD2	TRBJ2-1	CASSSQTSGSFYEQFF	TGTGCCAGTAGTAGTCAAACTAGCGGGAGTTTCTATGAGCAGTTCTTC
-	TRBV19	-	TRBJ1-1	CASSITVTAEAFF	TGTGCCAGTAGTATAACAGTGACGGCTGAAGCTTTCTTT
-	TRBV27	-	TRBJ1-4	CASSLYQGGNEKLFF	TGTGCCAGCAGTTTATACCAGGGCGGAAATGAAAAACTGTTTTTT
-	TRBV4-1	-	TRBJ2-1	CASSQVVGNNEQFF	TGCGCCAGCAGCCAAGTCGTCGGGAACAATGAGCAGTTCTTC
-	TRBV5-1	TRBD1	TRBJ1-5	CASSLGQGGYQPQHF	TGCGCCAGCAGCTTGGGGCAGGGGGGGTATCAGCCCCAGCATTTT
-	TRBV7-9	-	TRBJ1-1	CASSRGFIEAFF	TGTGCCAGCTCGCGGGGGTTCATCGAAGCTTTCTTT
-	TRBV11-2	TRBD1	TRBJ1-1	CASSVTGGAYTEAFF	TGTGCCAGCAGCGTTACAGGGGGCGCCTACACTGAAGCTTTCTTT
-	TRBV5-4	-	TRBJ1-1	CASSLAGNTEAFF	TGTGCCAGCAGCTTGGCAGGGAACACTGAAGCTTTCTTT
-	TRBV6-1	TRBD1	TRBJ2-1	CASSARELTGSGEQFF	TGTGCCAGCAGTGCTCGAGAGTTGACAGGGTCGGGTGAGCAGTTCTTC